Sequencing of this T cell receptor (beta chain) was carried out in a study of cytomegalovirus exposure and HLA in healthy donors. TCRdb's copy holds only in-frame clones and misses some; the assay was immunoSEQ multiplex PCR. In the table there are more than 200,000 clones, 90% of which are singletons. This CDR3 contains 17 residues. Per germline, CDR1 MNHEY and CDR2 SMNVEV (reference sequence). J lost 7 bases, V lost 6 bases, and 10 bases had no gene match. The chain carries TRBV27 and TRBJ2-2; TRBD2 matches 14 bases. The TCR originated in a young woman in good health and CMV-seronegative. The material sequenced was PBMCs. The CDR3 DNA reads TGTGCCAGCAGCTTCACATCGGGACTAGCGGGAGTCGGGGAGCTGTTTTTT. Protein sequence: CASSFTSGLAGVGELFF.